This T cell receptor beta chain comes out of a study of blood T cell repertoires in COVID-19. Study as a whole: The United States, Italy and Spain supplied acute and convalescent COVID-19 samples. T cells, B-cell-depleted T cells, or PBMCs provided the cDNA or gDNA that served as material.

V was pared by 4 bases and J by 1 base, with 17 bases between. Germline CDR1 reads LGHNA; CDR2 reads YNFKEQ. The CDR3 runs 17 residues. The authors' processing: Counts of nucleated cells, estimated from reference gene primer amplification, were obtained. Produced via immunoSEQ multiplex PCR; TCRdb's table is partial and in-frame only. V and J calls and clone size follow that table, whereas D and trimming were derived from the DNA. The sample consists of tens of thousands of clones, approximately 88% of them appearing once. The sequence was obtained from a woman aged 55-75 years with acute or convalescent COVID-19. The J gene is TRBJ2-1, the V gene TRBV4-2; D perhaps matches TRBD2 (6 bases). The sample comprised peripheral blood. The CDR3 nucleotides are TGTGCCAGCAGCCGAGAGTCCGGGACTGGGTCCTACAATGAGCAGTTCTTC. This gives the protein CASSRESGTGSYNEQFF.